The rows below give T cell receptor beta chains drawn from one sample of a study of shared clonotypes between healthy human individuals. Measured with immunoSEQ multiplex PCR; TCRdb has only the in-frame clones, and not every one. Among over a million clones listed, nearly 99% were seen once. The sequencing input was naive CD4+ T cells sorted from blood. These receptors all come from a man aged 30-40 years in good health. CDR3s include the opening cysteine and the closing phenylalanine or tryptophan. A D gene is named only where the DNA matches it firmly. For some rows the clone size is stated as once, few or many, or as a class when expanded; others skip it.

D gene: -
clone size: once
V gene: TRBV9
J gene: TRBJ2-7
CDR3 protein: CASSVGQATLEQYF

D gene: -
clone size: -
V gene: TRBV11-2
J gene: TRBJ2-7
CDR3 protein: CASRLASTYEQYF

D gene: -
clone size: -
V gene: TRBV5-5
J gene: TRBJ1-5
CDR3 protein: CASSFGRANNQPQHF

D gene: TRBD2
clone size: -
V gene: TRBV5-1
J gene: TRBJ2-1
CDR3 protein: CASRGVAGENEQFF

D gene: TRBD1
clone size: -
V gene: TRBV18
J gene: TRBJ1-5
CDR3 protein: CASSSGQNQPQHF

D gene: -
clone size: -
V gene: TRBV9
J gene: TRBJ2-2
CDR3 protein: CASSVSPANTGELFF

D gene: TRBD2
clone size: -
V gene: TRBV4-1
J gene: TRBJ2-5
CDR3 protein: CASSRSVGAGREETQYF

D gene: TRBD2
clone size: -
V gene: TRBV28
J gene: TRBJ2-2
CDR3 protein: CASSWGTSGVNTGELFF

D gene: TRBD1
clone size: -
V gene: TRBV7-9
J gene: TRBJ1-1
CDR3 protein: CASSTSGQGSGNTEAFF

D gene: TRBD1
clone size: -
V gene: TRBV6-1
J gene: TRBJ2-6
CDR3 protein: CASSAIPGQGAEGANVLTF

D gene: TRBD2
clone size: -
V gene: TRBV11-2
J gene: TRBJ2-1
CDR3 protein: CASSFGLGRAGNEQFF

D gene: TRBD2
clone size: once
V gene: TRBV5-6
J gene: TRBJ2-2
CDR3 protein: CASSPWRGLAGAGELFF

D gene: -
clone size: -
V gene: TRBV28
J gene: TRBJ2-7
CDR3 protein: CASSFRRFEQYF

D gene: TRBD1
clone size: few
V gene: TRBV10-3
J gene: TRBJ1-5
CDR3 protein: CAISGDRGNQPQHF

D gene: -
clone size: -
V gene: TRBV6-5
J gene: TRBJ1-5
CDR3 protein: CASSYRPGQSNQPQHF

D gene: -
clone size: -
V gene: TRBV6-5
J gene: TRBJ1-5
CDR3 protein: CASSQTGSNQPQHF